Listed below are T cell receptor beta chains from one sample, sequenced in a study of OX40 agonist ivuxolimab in advanced cancers. Assay used: immunoSEQ multiplex PCR; TCRdb lists only in-frame clones, some missing. This sample carries approximately 99,000 clones, roughly 94% of them seen once, and the ten largest clones take approximately 0.18%. Sample: CD4+ or CD8+ T cells sorted from blood, taken in a trial of the OX40 agonist ivuxolimab. These receptors were collected from an adult with an advanced solid tumor such as melanoma, head and neck, liver or kidney cancer. CDR3s include the opening cysteine and the closing phenylalanine or tryptophan. The D gene is left open where the match is weak. The size entry is marked missing in some rows and otherwise reads once, few, many or a size class.

v_call: TRBV6-5; d_call: NA; j_call: TRBJ2-3; clone_size: NA; cdr3_nt: TGTGCCAGCAGCTCGCAGTGGTCTGGGGCAGATACGCAGTATTTT; cdr3_aa: CASSSQWSGADTQYF
v_call: TRBV5-6; d_call: NA; j_call: TRBJ1-2; clone_size: NA; cdr3_nt: TGTGCCAGCAGCTTAAGACACGCTAACTATGGCTACACCTTC; cdr3_aa: CASSLRHANYGYTF
v_call: TRBV6-5; d_call: NA; j_call: TRBJ1-5; clone_size: NA; cdr3_nt: TGTGCCAGCAGGCTGCGGGAGGGCAATCAGCCCCAGCATTTT; cdr3_aa: CASRLREGNQPQHF
v_call: TRBV10-1; d_call: NA; j_call: TRBJ2-3; clone_size: NA; cdr3_nt: TGCGCCAGCAGTGGAACCCCAACTAAATCGGGTACGCAGTATTTT; cdr3_aa: CASSGTPTKSGTQYF
v_call: TRBV5-1; d_call: NA; j_call: TRBJ2-1; clone_size: NA; cdr3_nt: TGCGCCAGCAGCCAGAATCAGGGGAGGGTATACAATGAGCAGTTCTTC; cdr3_aa: CASSQNQGRVYNEQFF
v_call: TRBV11-2; d_call: TRBD2; j_call: TRBJ2-1; clone_size: NA; cdr3_nt: TGTGCCAGCAGCTTAGAACAGGTTAGCGGGCCCTACAATGAGCAGTTCTTC; cdr3_aa: CASSLEQVSGPYNEQFF
v_call: TRBV5-1; d_call: TRBD1; j_call: TRBJ1-2; clone_size: NA; cdr3_nt: TGCGCCAGCAGCAACCGGGACAGGGGTCCCGCTAACTATGGCTACACCTTC; cdr3_aa: CASSNRDRGPANYGYTF
v_call: TRBV7-8; d_call: NA; j_call: TRBJ1-1; clone_size: NA; cdr3_nt: TGTGCCAGCAGCTTAGAGAGTCGAGTTTTGGACACTGAAGCTTTCTTT; cdr3_aa: CASSLESRVLDTEAFF
v_call: TRBV7-3; d_call: NA; j_call: TRBJ2-2; clone_size: NA; cdr3_nt: TGTGCCAGCAGCGTTCAGGGGAGGGCCGGGGAGCTGTTTTTT; cdr3_aa: CASSVQGRAGELFF
v_call: TRBV5-5; d_call: NA; j_call: TRBJ1-2; clone_size: NA; cdr3_nt: TGTGCCAGCCGCCTTGAACCCAGCCTACACTATGGCTACACCTTC; cdr3_aa: CASRLEPSLHYGYTF
v_call: TRBV10-2; d_call: NA; j_call: TRBJ2-1; clone_size: NA; cdr3_nt: TGCGCCAGCAGTGAGTCGTTAACCGCGACCATCTTGGATGAGCAGTTCTTC; cdr3_aa: CASSESLTATILDEQFF
v_call: TRBV6-5; d_call: NA; j_call: TRBJ1-1; clone_size: few; cdr3_nt: TGTGCCAGCAGTTACACTAACCTGGGGAACACTGAAGCTTTCTTT; cdr3_aa: CASSYTNLGNTEAFF
v_call: TRBV30; d_call: TRBD2; j_call: TRBJ2-7; clone_size: NA; cdr3_nt: TGTGCCTACCTAGCGGGAGGCTCCTACGAGCAGTACTTC; cdr3_aa: CAYLAGGSYEQYF
v_call: TRBV5-1; d_call: TRBD2; j_call: TRBJ2-5; clone_size: NA; cdr3_nt: TGCGCCAGCAGCTTGGCGGGGGGAGCAAACAGGGAGACCCAGTACTTC; cdr3_aa: CASSLAGGANRETQYF
v_call: TRBV7-2; d_call: NA; j_call: TRBJ2-1; clone_size: NA; cdr3_nt: TGTGCCAGCAGCTTGGACAGGGAGGGTGAGCAGTTCTTC; cdr3_aa: CASSLDREGEQFF
v_call: TRBV6-1; d_call: NA; j_call: TRBJ1-1; clone_size: NA; cdr3_nt: TGTGCCAGCCGACTCAAGGGTATTCGCACTGAAGCTTTCTTT; cdr3_aa: CASRLKGIRTEAFF
v_call: TRBV18; d_call: NA; j_call: TRBJ1-5; clone_size: NA; cdr3_nt: TGTGCCAGCTCAAGGGACCAGAATTATCAGCCCCAGCATTTT; cdr3_aa: CASSRDQNYQPQHF
v_call: TRBV7-7; d_call: NA; j_call: TRBJ2-3; clone_size: NA; cdr3_nt: TGTGCCAGCAGCTTAGGGGGCACAGATACGCAGTATTTT; cdr3_aa: CASSLGGTDTQYF
v_call: TRBV7-2; d_call: TRBD1; j_call: TRBJ2-7; clone_size: NA; cdr3_nt: TGTGCCAGCAGCTTAGTGGCAGGGGGTGAATACGAGCAGTACTTC; cdr3_aa: CASSLVAGGEYEQYF
v_call: TRBV11-2; d_call: NA; j_call: TRBJ1-2; clone_size: NA; cdr3_nt: TGTGCCAGCAGCTTAGAGACATTACCGGGACTCCCACTTCTCTTC; cdr3_aa: CASSLETLPGLPLLF
v_call: TRBV19; d_call: NA; j_call: TRBJ2-7; clone_size: many; cdr3_nt: TGTGCCAGTAGTCGACCGGGGGGCTGGGAGCAGTACTTC; cdr3_aa: CASSRPGGWEQYF
v_call: TRBV4-2; d_call: NA; j_call: TRBJ1-4; clone_size: NA; cdr3_nt: TGTGCCAGCAGCCAAGATGCGGCAGGGCCTAATGAAAAACTGTTTTTT; cdr3_aa: CASSQDAAGPNEKLFF
v_call: TRBV4-1; d_call: TRBD2; j_call: TRBJ2-1; clone_size: NA; cdr3_nt: TGCGCCAGCAGCCAAGGGACTAGCGGTTACAATGAGCAGTTCTTC; cdr3_aa: CASSQGTSGYNEQFF
v_call: TRBV5-6; d_call: TRBD1; j_call: TRBJ1-1; clone_size: NA; cdr3_nt: TGTGCCAGCAGCCTTTCGACAGGGGTTGCTTTCTTT; cdr3_aa: CASSLSTGVAFF
v_call: TRBV9; d_call: NA; j_call: TRBJ1-1; clone_size: NA; cdr3_nt: TGTGCCAGCAGCGTAGAACTGGTGGGAACTGAAGCTTTCTTT; cdr3_aa: CASSVELVGTEAFF
v_call: TRBV18; d_call: NA; j_call: TRBJ1-2; clone_size: NA; cdr3_nt: TGTGCCAGCTCCCCACCTGGGGGGGCGGGCTATGGCTACACCTTC; cdr3_aa: CASSPPGGAGYGYTF
v_call: TRBV9; d_call: TRBD1; j_call: TRBJ2-7; clone_size: NA; cdr3_nt: TGTGCCAGCAGCGTAGGGGACAGAATATACGAGCAGTACTTC; cdr3_aa: CASSVGDRIYEQYF
v_call: TRBV6-1; d_call: TRBD1; j_call: TRBJ2-7; clone_size: NA; cdr3_nt: TGTGCCAGCAGTTCCCCAGGGGGCCCCTCCTACGAGCAGTACTTC; cdr3_aa: CASSSPGGPSYEQYF
v_call: TRBV28; d_call: NA; j_call: TRBJ2-7; clone_size: NA; cdr3_nt: TGTGCCAGCAGACCTTGGGGCTACGAGCAGTACTTC; cdr3_aa: CASRPWGYEQYF
v_call: TRBV6-4; d_call: TRBD1; j_call: TRBJ1-2; clone_size: once; cdr3_nt: TGTGCCAGCAGTGCCTCGGGACAGTCAGACTATGGCTACACCTTC; cdr3_aa: CASSASGQSDYGYTF
v_call: TRBV6-5; d_call: TRBD1; j_call: TRBJ2-3; clone_size: NA; cdr3_nt: TGTGCCAGCAGTCGACAGGGGTGGGATACGCAGTATTTT; cdr3_aa: CASSRQGWDTQYF